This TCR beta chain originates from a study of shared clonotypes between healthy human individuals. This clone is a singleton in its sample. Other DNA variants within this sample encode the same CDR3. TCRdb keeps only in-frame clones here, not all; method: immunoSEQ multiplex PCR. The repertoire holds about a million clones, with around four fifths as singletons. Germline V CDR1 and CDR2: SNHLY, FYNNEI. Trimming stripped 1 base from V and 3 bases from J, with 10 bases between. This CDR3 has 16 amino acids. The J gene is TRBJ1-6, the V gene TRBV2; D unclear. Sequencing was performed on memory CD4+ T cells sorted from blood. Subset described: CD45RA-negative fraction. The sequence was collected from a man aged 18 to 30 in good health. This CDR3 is CASSEEGGSYNSPLHF. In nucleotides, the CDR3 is TGTGCCAGCAGTGAAGAAGGAGGCAGCTATAATTCACCCCTCCACTTT.